This TCR beta chain derives from a study of T-cell reconstitution after alpha-beta-depleted transplantation in children. General study findings and limits: Hyperexpanded clones declined; after one year, newly produced T cells mostly supplied diversity. Approximately two months post-transplant, alpha-beta T cells reportedly originated from several hundred expanded graft clones. Certain patients had high TCRbeta diversity at day 60, and it came from recipient T cells and thymic progenitors that survived.

Unique molecular identifiers tagged the TCRbeta library. TCRdb reprocessed the PCR reads with MiXCR, giving one entry per CDR3 protein. The table includes about 980,000 distinct CDR3 sequences, roughly 31% detected once. This CDR3 comprises 15 residues. Germline CDR1 reads SGHTA; CDR2 reads FQGNSA. V was trimmed by 3 bases and J by 4 bases, leaving 14 bases between them. This clonotype occurred a few times. Its antigen is unknown. J is TRBJ2-3 and V is TRBV7-2; possible D gene TRBD1, 7 bases. The source is a boy under three years old who had a stem cell transplant for SCID, so the T cells may come from the graft donor. This material consisted of PBMCs, mostly from graft donor cells, taken 360 days after TCRalphabeta/CD19-depleted stem cell transplant. The CDR3 DNA is TGTGCCAGCAGCTTCCGACAGGGAGGCCCAGATACGCAGTATTTT. Protein product: CASSFRQGGPDTQYF.